Detailed here is one T cell receptor (beta chain). Its antigen target is currently unknown. Base qualities are not at hand, and no much larger clone is one base apart. The sample is drawn from a study of T cell repertoires in cytomegalovirus infection (dated by TCRdb to the late 2010s). Regarding the complete study: Donor HLA type was relevant to the analysis, as public TCR beta signatures indicated carriage of CMV infection together with the matching HLA type.

The CDR3 holds 12 amino acids from the cysteine to the phenylalanine. Kept here is only the CDR3 DNA, which spans 36 bases and is read in frame from base 1. CDR1 and CDR2, per the germline V gene, are MNHNS and SASEGT. A distance of 9 bases separates the germline ends of V and J, which lose 7 bases and 2 bases respectively. Here is what the overall study found, with its caveats: Carriers of CMV infection plus the relevant HLA type were discriminated by the cumulative frequency of public TCR beta family members in the study cohort and in an independent approximately 360-donor cohort. In the ex vivo response, HLA-C-restricted CMV-specific TCR beta clonotypes were dominant, and in two of eight donors the single most frequent clonotype came from this HLA-C-restricted group.

For sequencing, an Illumina HiSeq 1500 was employed. The public sequencing data were trimmed at Q25 with fastp and processed into clonotypes with MiXCR by TCRdb, which kept only in-frame beta chains. Rows are unified per CDR3 protein, each entry keeping the most common DNA and genes. The sample yields approximately 500,000 distinct CDR3 sequences; 26% were counted once. The top ten clonotypes cover approximately 13% of the sample. The rearrangement joined TRBV6-1 to TRBJ2-7; the D gene remains uncertain. This receptor was obtained from a human donor in good health (CMV status not recorded). Some clones in this sample may be carry-over from other donors' samples. Sample: PBMCs. The CDR3 loop reads CASISTAYEQYF. The sequenced DNA is TGTGCCAGCATCTCTACAGCCTACGAGCAGTACTTC.